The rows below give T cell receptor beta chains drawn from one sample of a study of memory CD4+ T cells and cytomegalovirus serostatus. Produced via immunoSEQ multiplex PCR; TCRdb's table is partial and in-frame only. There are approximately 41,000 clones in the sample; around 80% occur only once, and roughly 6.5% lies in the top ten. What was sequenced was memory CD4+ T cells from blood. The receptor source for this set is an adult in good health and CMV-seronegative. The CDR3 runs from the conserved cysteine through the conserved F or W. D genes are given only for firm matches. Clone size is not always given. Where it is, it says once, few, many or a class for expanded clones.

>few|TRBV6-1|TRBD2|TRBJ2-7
CAVRTSGRGYEQYF
TGTGCCGTCCGGACTAGCGGGAGGGGCTACGAGCAGTACTTC
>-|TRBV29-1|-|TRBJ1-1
CSVEVVENTEAFF
TGCAGCGTTGAAGTGGTAGAGAACACTGAAGCTTTCTTT
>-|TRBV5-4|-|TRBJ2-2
CASSPQATNTGELFF
TGTGCCAGCAGCCCGCAGGCGACGAACACCGGGGAGCTGTTTTTT
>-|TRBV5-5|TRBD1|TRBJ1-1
CASSLHPDRANTEAFF
TGTGCCAGCAGCCTCCATCCCGACAGGGCTAACACTGAAGCTTTCTTT
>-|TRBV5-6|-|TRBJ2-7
CASSLAGGSYEQYF
TGTGCCAGCAGCTTGGCGGGCGGGTCCTACGAGCAGTACTTC
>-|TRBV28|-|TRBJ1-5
CASSRINQPQHF
TGTGCCAGCAGTCGGATTAATCAGCCCCAGCATTTT
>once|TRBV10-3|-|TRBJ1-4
CAISAGRATNEKLFF
TGTGCCATCAGTGCCGGACGGGCAACTAATGAAAAACTGTTTTTT
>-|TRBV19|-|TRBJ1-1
CASSGSTATTEAFF
TGTGCCAGTAGTGGGTCGACAGCGACGACTGAAGCTTTCTTT
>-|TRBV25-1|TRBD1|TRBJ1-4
CASSERTGVATNEKLFF
TGTGCCAGCAGTGAGCGGACAGGGGTTGCAACTAATGAAAAACTGTTTTTT
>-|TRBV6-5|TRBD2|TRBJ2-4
CASSMSGKDIQYF
TGTGCCAGCAGTATGAGCGGGAAGGACATTCAGTACTTC
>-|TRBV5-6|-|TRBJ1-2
CASSSILRDPYGYTF
TGTGCCAGCAGCTCTATACTCCGGGATCCGTATGGCTACACCTTC
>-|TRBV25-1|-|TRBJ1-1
CASLREGTEAFF
TGTGCCAGCTTAAGGGAGGGCACTGAAGCTTTCTTT
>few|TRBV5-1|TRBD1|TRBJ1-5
CASSLDGTADQPQHF
TGCGCCAGCAGCTTGGACGGGACAGCCGATCAGCCCCAGCATTTT
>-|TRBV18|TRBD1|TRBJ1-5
CASSPGQGNQPQHF
TGTGCCAGCTCACCGGGACAGGGTAATCAGCCCCAGCATTTT
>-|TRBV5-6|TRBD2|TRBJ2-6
CASSPGTSGNWANVLTF
TGTGCCAGCAGCCCGGGGACTAGCGGGAATTGGGCCAACGTCCTGACTTTC
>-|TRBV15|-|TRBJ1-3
CATSRDRHSGNTIYF
TGTGCCACCAGCAGAGACAGACACTCTGGAAACACCATATATTTT
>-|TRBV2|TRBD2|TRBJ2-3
CASSDGGSGTDTQYF
TGTGCCAGCAGTGATGGCGGGAGTGGCACAGATACGCAGTATTTT
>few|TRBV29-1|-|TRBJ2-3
CSGEGQGTDTQYF
TGCAGCGGCGAAGGGCAGGGGACAGATACGCAGTATTTT
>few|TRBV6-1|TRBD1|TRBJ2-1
CASSEYRGSYNEQFF
TGTGCCAGCAGTGAATACAGGGGCTCCTACAATGAGCAGTTCTTC
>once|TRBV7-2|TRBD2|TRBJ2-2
CASRAGADTGELFF
TGTGCCTCTCGAGCGGGAGCCGACACCGGGGAGCTGTTTTTT
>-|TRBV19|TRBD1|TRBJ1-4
CASTSGTGAYWTNEKLFF
TGTGCCAGTACCTCCGGGACAGGGGCCTACTGGACTAATGAAAAACTGTTTTTT
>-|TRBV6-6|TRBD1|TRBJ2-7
CASSRGQGNEQYF
TGTGCCAGCAGTCGAGGACAGGGTAACGAGCAGTACTTC
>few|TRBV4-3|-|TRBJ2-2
CASSQDLGRVGTGELFF
TGCGCCAGCAGCCAAGATCTAGGCCGAGTAGGGACCGGGGAGCTGTTTTTT
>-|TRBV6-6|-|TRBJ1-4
CASSPDPYANVKLFF
TGTGCCAGCAGCCCGGACCCATACGCGAACGTAAAACTGTTTTTT
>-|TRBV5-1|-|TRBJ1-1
CASSLGPYRVNTEAFF
TGCGCCAGCAGCTTGGGTCCTTACAGGGTGAACACTGAAGCTTTCTTT
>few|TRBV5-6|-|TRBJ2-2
CASSWDQLTGELFF
TGTGCCAGCAGCTGGGACCAGCTAACCGGGGAGCTGTTTTTT
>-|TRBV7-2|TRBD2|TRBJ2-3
CASSRETSGPVSTDTQYF
TGTGCCAGCAGCCGAGAGACTAGCGGACCTGTCAGCACAGATACGCAGTATTTT
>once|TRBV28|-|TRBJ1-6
CASSLDLDPRFGDSPLHF
TGTGCCAGCAGTTTGGACCTAGACCCCAGGTTCGGGGATTCACCCCTCCACTTT
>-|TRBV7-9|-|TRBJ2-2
CASNNMAAGELFF
TGTGCCAGCAATAATATGGCGGCCGGGGAGCTGTTTTTT
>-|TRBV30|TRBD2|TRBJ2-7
CAWRKREGLLLFYEQYF
TGTGCCTGGAGAAAGCGGGAGGGCCTACTTCTTTTCTACGAGCAGTACTTC
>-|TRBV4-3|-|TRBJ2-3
CASSGRITDTQYF
TGCGCCAGCAGCGGGAGGATCACAGATACGCAGTATTTT
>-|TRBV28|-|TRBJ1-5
CASSLGGPGEQPQHF
TGTGCCAGCAGTTTGGGGGGGCCAGGGGAGCAGCCCCAGCATTTT
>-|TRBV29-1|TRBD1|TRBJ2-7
CSVGAQGAYEQYF
TGCAGCGTAGGAGCACAGGGGGCCTACGAGCAGTACTTC
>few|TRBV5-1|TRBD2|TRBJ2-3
CASSWDYTDTQYF
TGCGCCAGCAGCTGGGACTACACAGATACGCAGTATTTT
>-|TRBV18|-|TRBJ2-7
CASSPSSRAEQYF
TGTGCCAGCTCCCCCTCTAGCCGAGCCGAGCAGTACTTC
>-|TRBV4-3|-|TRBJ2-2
CASSQAQRATGELFF
TGCGCCAGCAGCCAAGCTCAGCGGGCCACCGGGGAGCTGTTTTTT
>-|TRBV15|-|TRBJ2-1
CATSRDRAAMGQFF
TGTGCCACCAGCAGAGATCGCGCAGCAATGGGGCAGTTCTTC
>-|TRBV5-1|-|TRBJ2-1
CASSLAWRDNEQFF
TGCGCCAGCAGCTTGGCTTGGAGAGACAATGAGCAGTTCTTC
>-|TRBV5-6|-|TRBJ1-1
CASSLGRGLTNTEAFF
TGTGCCAGCAGCCTAGGACGAGGATTGACGAACACTGAAGCTTTCTTT
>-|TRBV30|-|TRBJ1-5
CAWSVTNNQPQHF
TGTGCCTGGAGTGTAACGAACAATCAGCCCCAGCATTTT
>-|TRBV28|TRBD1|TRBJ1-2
CASSPTGGFGYTF
TGTGCCAGCAGTCCCACAGGGGGCTTTGGCTACACCTTC